The 28 T cell receptor beta chains below all came from one sample that was sequenced in a study of shared clonotypes between healthy human individuals. Measured with immunoSEQ multiplex PCR; TCRdb has only the in-frame clones, and not every one. The table lists 2 million to 3 million clones, over 85% of them singletons. The sequenced material came from naive CD4+ T cells from PBMCs. Subset specified: CD45RA+ positively selected. These receptors were obtained from a man younger than 35 in good health. Some clones in this sample may be carry-over from other donors' samples.

The rearrangement uses TRBV9 and TRBJ1-3; TRBD1 matches 7 bases. V trimming: 4 bases; J trimming: 1 base; junction bases outside the gene matches: 14. The CDR3 has 18 amino acids. Germline lookup yields CDR1 SGDLS and CDR2 YYNGEE. The CDR3 spells CASSLRGHQGGSGNTIYF. The CDR3 DNA follows: TGTGCCAGCAGCTTGAGGGGTCACCAGGGGGGATCTGGAAACACCATATATTTT.

This clone was found a few times. V gene TRBV18 combines with J gene TRBJ1-1; D might be TRBD1 (6 bases). The CDR3 is made up of 18 amino acids. With 2 bases removed from V and 2 bases from J, the gap between germline ends came to 21 bases. Germline values: CDR1 KGHSH, CDR2 LQKENI. The CDR3 spells CASSPIELQGRGNTEAFF. The CDR3 DNA reads as TGTGCCAGCTCACCAATCGAGTTGCAGGGGAGGGGTAACACTGAAGCTTTCTTT.

This clone has only one observation. The chain recombines TRBV28 with TRBJ2-1; 12 bases agree with TRBD2. The CDR3 contains 17 residues. The V and J ends lost 6 bases and 5 bases, in that order; junction bases with no gene match: 11. The germline V gene has CDR1 MDHEN and CDR2 SYDVKM. This CDR3 reads CASRTGGLAGRNNEQFF. The CDR3, as DNA: TGTGCCAGCAGAACCGGAGGACTAGCGGGACGAAACAATGAGCAGTTCTTC.

This chain links TRBV5-8 with TRBJ1-3; D is unclear. V was pared by 3 bases and J by 2 bases, with 9 bases between. In germline, CDR1 is SGHTS, CDR2 YDEGEE. The CDR3 spans 14 residues. The CDR3 sequence: CASSWRLPGNTIYF. The DNA of the CDR3 is TGTGCCAGCAGCTGGCGGCTTCCTGGAAACACCATATATTTT.

The genes are TRBV5-8 and TRBJ2-3; 9 bases align to TRBD2. CDR3 length: 15 amino acids. The ends lost 2 bases at V and 3 bases at J; junction bases unmatched: 4. CDR1 and CDR2 (germline): SGHTS, YDEGEE. Written as DNA, the CDR3 is TGTGCCAGCAGCTTAGACCTAGCGGGGACAGATACGCAGTATTTT. The encoded protein is CASSLDLAGTDTQYF. The whole variable domain, remainder taken from reference TRBV5-8 and TRBJ2-3, is EAGVTQSPTHLIKTRGQQATLRCSPISGHTSVYWYQQALGLGLQFLLWYDEGEERNRGNFPPRFSGRQFPNYSSELNVNALELEDSALYLCASSLDLAGTDTQYFGPGTRLTVL.

The rearrangement uses TRBV19 and TRBJ2-7, with 12 bases lining up with TRBD2. The germline CDR1 and CDR2 sequences are LNHDA and SQIVND (reference sequence). This CDR3 comprises 18 residues. V lost 4 bases and J lost 3; bases outside the gene matches: 13. The chain's CDR3 is CASSTGTVGLAGLYEQYF. The CDR3 coding sequence is TGTGCCAGTAGTACCGGGACCGTCGGACTAGCGGGACTCTACGAGCAGTACTTC.

V usage is TRBV5-1 and J usage is TRBJ2-1; 8 nucleotides align to TRBD2. Germline CDR1 and CDR2: SGHRS and YFSETQ. This CDR3 has 17 residues. V shed 5 bases and J 3 bases; nucleotides not matched to a gene: 13. The CDR3 nucleotides read TGCGCCAGCAGATCTACCCAAAAGCGGGAGTTCTACAATGAGCAGTTCTTC. This sequence encodes CASRSTQKREFYNEQFF.

J is TRBJ1-2 and V is TRBV7-9; possibly TRBD1 for D (6 bases). Trimming removed 1 base from V and 8 bases from J, with 14 bases in between. The CDR3 extends over 14 amino acids. Germline loops: CDR1 SEHNR, CDR2 FQNEAQ (reference sequence). This chain's CDR3 is CASSLGVTGSGYTF. In DNA form, the CDR3 reads TGTGCCAGCAGCTTAGGGGTTACAGGGAGCGGCTACACCTTC.

The rearrangement uses TRBV6-1 and TRBJ1-1; D uncertain. CDR1 and CDR2 (germline): MNHNS, SASEGT. Trimming shortened V by 7 bases and J by 2 bases, and 8 bases separated the two germline ends. The length of the CDR3 is 12 residues. The CDR3 bases are TGTGCCAGCATCTGGAGCAACACTGAAGCTTTCTTT. As protein: CASIWSNTEAFF.

Of note for this clone: A read error may produce the germline difference seen at one junction end. The V gene is TRBV5-6, the J gene TRBJ2-1; no firm D call. Germline V gives CDR1 SGHDT, CDR2 YYEEEE. The CDR3 extends over 13 amino acids. The CDR3 loop reads CASSLDQYTEQFF. CDR3 DNA: TGTGCCAGCAGCTTGGATCAGTACACTGAGCAGTTCTTC.

This clone was seen a single time. The genes are TRBV6-6 and TRBJ2-2; D is ambiguous. The germline V gene encodes CDR1 MNHNY and CDR2 SVGAGI (reference sequence). The CDR3 runs 16 residues. The V gene lost 5 bases and the J gene lost 4 bases, with 17 bases spanning the gap. Written as DNA, the CDR3 is TGTGCCAGCAGTCTCCGACCCCGCGCATCCACCGGGGAGCTGTTTTTT. It codes for CASSLRPRASTGELFF.

The CDR3 sequence: CSVVGLMETQYF. The CDR3 DNA reads as TGCAGCGTAGTAGGACTGATGGAGACCCAGTACTTC. The chain combines TRBV29-1 with TRBJ2-5, with a possible D match to TRBD2 (5 bases). The CDR3 has 12 residues. The V gene lost 6 bases and the J gene lost 5 bases, with 13 bases spanning the gap. CDR1 SQVTM and CDR2 ANQGSEA come from the germline V gene.

The gene calls are TRBV5-6 and TRBJ2-1, with D perhaps matching TRBD1 (6 bases). This CDR3 comprises 16 residues. The ends were cut back, 2 bases at V and 8 bases at J, with 20 bases in the middle. The germline gives CDR1 SGHDT, CDR2 YYEEEE. In nucleotides, the CDR3 is TGTGCCAGCAGCTTATTACAGGGAGTCGGGATCGATGAGCAGTTCTTC. Translation gives CASSLLQGVGIDEQFF.

V usage is TRBV4-3 and J usage is TRBJ2-5; 10 bases are shared with TRBD2. This CDR3 is 16 amino acids long. Germline loops: CDR1 LGHNA, CDR2 YSLEER. The V segment lost 4 bases and the J segment 2 bases; nucleotides outside the gene matches: 7. The CDR3 sequence is CASSRGLAEGQETQYF. The CDR3 nucleotides are TGCGCCAGCAGCCGCGGACTAGCGGAGGGACAAGAGACCCAGTACTTC.

The J gene is TRBJ1-1, the V gene TRBV4-3; D gene unclear. The CDR3 runs 15 residues. Germline CDR1 and CDR2: LGHNA and YSLEER. V shed 0 bases and J shed 3 bases, with 11 bases lying between them. The CDR3 region has the DNA TGCGCCAGCAGCCAAGATCCCATCCGTCACACTGAAGCTTTCTTT. Its protein product is CASSQDPIRHTEAFF.

The chain combines TRBV4-2 with TRBJ2-2, with 9 bases lining up with TRBD2. Trimming took 0 bases from V and 5 from J; bases not matched to a gene: 1. From germline, CDR1 is LGHNA and CDR2 YNFKEQ. This CDR3 has 15 residues. CDR3 loop: CASSQDSGSTGELFF. CDR3 sequence (DNA): TGTGCCAGCAGCCAAGATAGCGGGAGTACCGGGGAGCTGTTTTTT.

The V call is TRBV7-3, the J call TRBJ2-2; 10 nucleotides line up with TRBD2. J gave up 8 bases and V 8 bases, and 14 bases lay outside the gene matches. This CDR3 region has 16 residues. Germline lookup yields CDR1 SGHTA and CDR2 FQGTGA. CDR3 sequence reads: CASSTRSGRAYGELFF. The CDR3, as DNA: TGTGCCAGCTCCACCCGGAGCGGGAGGGCCTATGGGGAGCTGTTTTTT. Full variable domain (outside the CDR3, taken from reference TRBV7-3 and TRBJ2-2): GAGVSQTPSNKVTEKGKYVELRCDPISGHTALYWYRQSLGQGPEFLIYFQGTGAADDSGLPNDRFFAVRPEGSVSTLKIQRTERGDSAVYLCASSTRSGRAYGELFFGEGSRLTVL.

This sequence joins TRBV11-2 and TRBJ2-1; unclear D gene. V was pared by 8 bases and J by 0 bases, with 8 bases between. This CDR3 has 13 amino acids. CDR1 is SGHAT, CDR2 FQNNGV, per germline. The chain's CDR3 is CASGVVSYNEQFF. CDR3 in DNA: TGTGCCAGCGGGGTAGTCTCCTACAATGAGCAGTTCTTC.

The chain is built from TRBV30 and TRBJ2-5; the D gene is possibly TRBD1 (6 bases). Germline assignment: CDR1 GTSNPN and CDR2 SVGIG (reference sequence). V was trimmed by 1 base and J by 7 bases, leaving 16 bases between them. The CDR3 extends over 14 amino acids. The CDR3 DNA reads as TGTGCCTGGAGTGAGGACAGCGGCACGGGGACCCAGTACTTC. This sequence encodes CAWSEDSGTGTQYF.

The chain combines TRBV30 with TRBJ1-4; no firm D call. The ends were cut back, 3 bases at V and 6 bases at J, with 14 bases in the middle. The CDR3 is 14 amino acids. Germline loops: CDR1 GTSNPN, CDR2 SVGIG (reference sequence). The DNA for the CDR3 is TGTGCCTGGAGCCTCCGGGATTTTCATGAAAAACTGTTTTTT. It is translated as CAWSLRDFHEKLFF.

On this clone itself: Distinct nucleotide sequences in the sample also encode this CDR3. The V call is TRBV20-1, the J call TRBJ2-5; D is unresolved. The CDR3 extends over 11 amino acids. Trimming stripped 3 bases from V and 2 bases from J, with 4 bases between. CDR1 and CDR2 (germline): DFQATT, SNEGSKA (reference sequence). The CDR3 nucleotides are TGCAGTGCTAGTCTTCAAGAGACCCAGTACTTC. Protein: CSASLQETQYF.

The rearrangement uses TRBV7-9 and TRBJ2-3; TRBD1 matches 10 bases. CDR3 length: 15 residues. The germline CDR1 and CDR2 sequences are SEHNR and FQNEAQ (reference sequence). V lost 3 bases, J lost 3 bases, and 3 bases stayed unmatched. This CDR3 is CASSFSGQGTDTQYF. The CDR3 DNA reads TGTGCCAGCAGCTTTTCGGGACAGGGGACAGATACGCAGTATTTT.

The chain uses TRBV6-6 and TRBJ2-7; 7 bases are shared with TRBD2. V trimming: 6 bases; J trimming: 7 bases; junction bases outside the gene matches: 9. The germline CDR1 and CDR2 sequences are MNHNY and SVGAGI (reference sequence). The CDR3 extends over 13 amino acids. The CDR3 DNA reads as TGTGCCAGCAGCTCCCGGCGGGGGAGGGAGCAGTACTTC. Protein sequence: CASSSRRGREQYF.

In regard to this clone: This CDR3 is also generated by other DNA sequences in the sample. V and J are TRBV7-3 and TRBJ2-3; no clear D. Germline CDR1 is SGHTA and CDR2 is FQGTGA. The CDR3 has 14 amino acids. The V end was cut by 1 base, the J end by 0 bases, with 5 bases between. Here the CDR3 DNA reads TGTGCCAGCAGCTTAATAGGGAGCACAGATACGCAGTATTTT. This codes for CASSLIGSTDTQYF.

This clone was observed once. The rearrangement links TRBV6-1 to TRBJ2-7; D remains unclear. This CDR3 region has 12 residues. The germline V gene encodes CDR1 MNHNS and CDR2 SASEGT. V lost 0 bases and J 3 bases, leaving 3 bases between the germline ends. The CDR3 reads CASSEAFYEQYF. CDR3 bases: TGTGCCAGCAGTGAAGCGTTCTACGAGCAGTACTTC.

The V and J genes are TRBV2 and TRBJ1-6; D gene unclear. This CDR3 contains 13 residues. The germline CDR1 and CDR2 sequences are SNHLY and FYNNEI. Trimming took 7 bases from V and 7 from J, leaving 11 bases between them. The CDR3, as DNA: TGTGCCAGCATTGGGGATTCCAATTCACCCCTCCACTTT. Its translation: CASIGDSNSPLHF. Based on the CDR3 plus reference TRBV2 and TRBJ1-6, the full variable domain is EPEVTQTPSHQVTQMGQEVILRCVPISNHLYFYWYRQILGQKVEFLVSFYNNEISEKSEIFDDQFSVERPDGSNFTLKIRSTKLEDSAMYFCASIGDSNSPLHFGNGTRLTVT.

This rearrangement joins TRBV27 to TRBJ2-7; 8 nucleotides match TRBD2. With V trimmed by 5 bases and J by 3 bases, 9 bases remained unmatched. The germline V gene encodes CDR1 MNHEY and CDR2 SMNVEV (reference sequence). CDR3 length equals 15 residues. Here the CDR3 reads CASSPGGAGDYEQYF. The CDR3 DNA reads TGTGCCAGCAGTCCGGGGGGAGCGGGGGACTACGAGCAGTACTTC.

This rearrangement joins TRBV2 to TRBJ2-7; TRBD2 is a possible D gene (6 bases). This CDR3 spans 14 amino acids. Germline assignment: CDR1 SNHLY and CDR2 FYNNEI. V lost 3 bases, J lost 8 bases, and 17 bases lay in between. The CDR3 DNA follows: TGTGCCAGCAGTGACCCGGACACTAGCCGCAAGCAGTACTTC. Translation: CASSDPDTSRKQYF.